This entry features one TCR beta chain sequence. What it recognizes is unknown. PCR primers comprised 60 Vbeta and 13 Jbeta primers. Only in-frame clones appear in the TCRdb table, and some are missing; sequencing was by immunoSEQ multiplex PCR. The profile covers approximately 95,000 clones, with over 70% appearing a single time and over 9.5% taken by the ten largest. The source of the sample is a study of cytomegalovirus exposure and HLA in healthy donors. Study-level points and caveats: Most CMV-associated TCR beta chains were later found to appear HLA-restricted.

Looked up from germline, CDR1 is MDHEN and CDR2 is SYDVKM. V was pared by 4 bases and J by 0 bases, with 3 bases of the junction left unmatched. CDR3 length: 15 residues. The sample was PBMCs. This chain connects TRBV28 to TRBJ1-5, with 7 bases matching TRBD1. The receptor was isolated from a man aged 18 to 29 in good health and CMV-seropositive. In DNA, the CDR3 is TGTGCCAGCAGTTGGGGGACAGATAGCAATCAGCCCCAGCATTTT. Translating it yields CASSWGTDSNQPQHF.